The 16 T cell receptor beta chains in this list originate from one sample, sequenced in a study of CD8+ T cells in alopecia areata (dated by TCRdb to 2016 to 2019). The receptor library was made with the immunoSEQ multiplex PCR assay. RNA was extracted from all samples and reverse transcribed into cDNA, which served as template for TCR sequencing. TCRdb took over this immuneACCESS table, retaining in-frame rearrangements with V and J assigned. Such tables are incomplete; in checked studies, under half of the missing clones stem from an unresolved V gene, and the remainder is unexplained. Present in this sample are under 150,000 clones, approximately 56% of which were seen just once. The top ten clonotypes cover 36% of the sample. The sample comprised CD8+ T cells sorted from blood. These receptors originate from a human donor in good health.

The V call is TRBV11-2, the J call TRBJ2-7; the D is unclear. The CDR3 has 13 amino acids. Germline CDR1 is SGHAT and CDR2 is FQNNGV. The V and J ends lost 6 bases and 7 bases respectively, with 16 bases between them. CDR3 sequence: CASSSTGFLEQYF. The CDR3 DNA follows: TGTGCCAGCAGTTCAACGGGTTTTCTAGAGCAGTACTTC.

The CDR3 spells CASWGFVTDTQYF. CDR3 nucleotide sequence: TGTGCCAGCTGGGGCTTTGTCACAGATACGCAGTATTTT. The rearrangement uses TRBV6-1 and TRBJ2-3; D is perhaps TRBD1 (5 bases). Germline loops: CDR1 MNHNS, CDR2 SASEGT. The CDR3 has 13 residues. Trimming removed 8 bases from V and 2 bases from J, with 11 bases in between.

The gene calls are TRBV7-9 and TRBJ2-3; D ambiguous. The germline V and J ends were trimmed by 5 bases and 2 bases, with 11 bases remaining between them. In germline, CDR1 is SEHNR, CDR2 FQNEAQ (reference sequence). The length of the CDR3 is 14 residues. This CDR3 is CASSPQINTDTQYF. The CDR3, as DNA: TGTGCCAGCAGCCCACAGATTAACACAGATACGCAGTATTTT.

CDR3 DNA: TGTGCCAGCAGTACTCTTGCGGGAGGGCTTTACAATGAGCAGTTCTTC. Protein: CASSTLAGGLYNEQFF. The chain has TRBV27 and TRBJ2-1, with 9 bases matching TRBD2. The trim removed 5 bases at V and 4 bases at J, leaving 9 bases unmatched. Germline-derived CDR1 and CDR2 are MNHEY and SMNVEV (reference sequence). The CDR3 consists of 16 residues.

The chain has TRBV19 and TRBJ2-1, with D perhaps TRBD2 (6 bases). Trimming removed 6 bases at V and 5 bases at J, with 8 bases between. This CDR3 region has 12 residues. Germline CDR1 and CDR2: LNHDA and SQIVND (reference sequence). The DNA for the CDR3 is TGTGCCAGTAGCCAGCGGGACAATGAGCAGTTCTTC. Translated, it gives CASSQRDNEQFF.

The V gene is TRBV28, the J gene TRBJ2-5; D could derive from TRBD1 or TRBD2 (5 bases each). This CDR3 has 11 residues. Trimming removed 2 bases from V and 9 bases from J, with 7 bases in between. Germline lookup yields CDR1 MDHEN and CDR2 SYDVKM. The CDR3 DNA follows: TGTGCCAGCAGTTTAATGGGGGCCCAGTACTTC. Its translation is CASSLMGAQYF.

This chain joins TRBV19 and TRBJ2-1, with D maybe TRBD1 (5 bases). Germline CDR1 LNHDA, CDR2 SQIVND (reference sequence). The CDR3 extends over 15 amino acids. V gave up 2 bases and J gave up 4 bases, with 12 bases separating them. The CDR3 DNA sequence: TGTGCCAGTAGTATATCAGGGAATGGGTACAATGAGCAGTTCTTC. It yields the protein CASSISGNGYNEQFF. Complete variable domain (other parts from reference TRBV19 and TRBJ2-1): DGGITQSPKYLFRKEGQNVTLSCEQNLNHDAMYWYRQDPGQGLRLIYYSQIVNDFQKGDIAEGYSVSREKKESFPLTVTSAQKNPTAFYLCASSISGNGYNEQFFGPGTRLTVL.

This clone has just one count. Other DNA sequences of this sample code for an identical CDR3. The chain joins TRBV5-6 to TRBJ2-7; D may be TRBD1 or TRBD2 (5 bases each). Trimming removed 1 base at V and 2 bases at J, with 7 bases between. Germline values: CDR1 SGHDT, CDR2 YYEEEE. CDR3 length equals 13 residues. The CDR3 region has the DNA TGTGCCAGCAGCTTGAGAGGGGCCTACGAGCAGTACTTC. Its protein is CASSLRGAYEQYF.

CDR3 residues: CASSPGLAGGSYEQYF. CDR3 coding DNA: TGCGCCAGCTCGCCGGGACTAGCGGGAGGGTCCTACGAGCAGTACTTC. The chain couples TRBV5-1 to TRBJ2-7; 16 bases match TRBD2. The J segment lost 1 base and the V segment lost 7 bases, leaving 5 bases of the junction unmatched. The CDR3 contains 16 residues. Per the germline V gene, CDR1 is SGHRS and CDR2 is YFSETQ.

J is TRBJ2-1 and V is TRBV27; D may match TRBD1 or TRBD2 (5 bases each). CDR1 MNHEY and CDR2 SMNVEV come from the germline V gene (reference sequence). The CDR3 extends over 12 amino acids. V was pared by 3 bases and J by 10 bases, with 10 bases between. CDR3 bases: TGTGCCAGCAGTTTGGGCTGGGGGGAGCAGTTCTTC. It specifies CASSLGWGEQFF.

The chain links TRBV4-1 to TRBJ2-7; 7 bases fit TRBD2. Germline values: CDR1 MGHRA, CDR2 YSYEKL. The CDR3 has 14 residues. The V and J ends lost 4 bases and 4 bases, in that order; junction bases with no gene match: 7. Here the CDR3 reads CASSLSLAVYEQYF. The CDR3 DNA reads as TGCGCCAGCAGCCTGAGCCTAGCGGTGTACGAGCAGTACTTC.

This chain links TRBV15 with TRBJ2-1; D is possibly TRBD1 or TRBD2 (5 bases each). The germline V gene encodes CDR1 LNHNV and CDR2 YYDKDF (reference sequence). There are 15 residues in the CDR3. The ends were cut back, 5 bases at V and 4 bases at J, with 15 bases in the middle. The CDR3 DNA is TGTGCCACCAGCCCTCCGGGGCGGCGATACAATGAGCAGTTCTTC. Amino acid sequence: CATSPPGRRYNEQFF.

This clone has only a few counts. V gene TRBV27 combines with J gene TRBJ2-5, with D uncertain. The CDR3 contains 14 residues. Germline V gene data show CDR1 as MNHEY and CDR2 as SMNVEV (reference sequence). V was clipped by 6 bases and J by 0 bases, with 11 bases between them. CDR3 in DNA: TGTGCCAGCAGGCCCCGGCTGTACCAAGAGACCCAGTACTTC. Translation: CASRPRLYQETQYF.

The V gene is TRBV7-9, the J gene TRBJ2-5; D is uncertain. The CDR3 spans 14 residues. V dropped 2 bases and J dropped 4 bases, with 11 bases sitting between them. Germline CDR1 is SEHNR and CDR2 is FQNEAQ (reference sequence). For the CDR3, the DNA is TGTGCCAGCAGCTTATCCGAGTATCGAGAGACCCAGTACTTC. Protein product: CASSLSEYRETQYF.

This sequence joins TRBV25-1 and TRBJ2-1; D unclear. There are 10 residues in the CDR3. Trimming removed 2 bases from V and 9 bases from J, with 2 bases in between. Germline V gives CDR1 MGHDK, CDR2 SYGVNS. CDR3: CASSEAEQFF. The CDR3, as DNA: TGTGCCAGCAGTGAAGCTGAGCAGTTCTTC.

There are a few counts of this clone. J is TRBJ1-1 and V is TRBV19; D ambiguous. Germline values: CDR1 LNHDA, CDR2 SQIVND (reference sequence). The CDR3 totals 14 residues. V was cut by 3 bases and J by 4 bases, with 12 bases left in between. CDR3 loop: CASSIFGVGTEAFF. The CDR3 DNA sequence: TGTGCCAGTAGTATCTTCGGGGTAGGCACTGAAGCTTTCTTT.